This TCR beta chain was documented in a study of PD-1 blockade in classical Hodgkin lymphoma. Whole-study findings and limits: Nothing has yet pinned down what causes the repertoire differences, possibly disease activity or prior therapy. Compared with baseline, CD4+ but not CD8+ TCR diversity had risen significantly by C4D1. Prior to therapy, complete responders displayed diversity much like that of newly diagnosed patients. At baseline, newly diagnosed patients reportedly showed less TCR diversity than healthy donors.

Brentuximab vedotin exposure varied, and every patient relapsed after autologous stem cell transplantation. The repertoire was sequenced with immunoSEQ multiplex PCR; TCRdb's copy has only in-frame clones and lacks some. The table lists about 98,000 clones, around nine tenths of them singletons. Germline V gene lookup returns CDR1 MDHEN and CDR2 SYDVKM. Trimming removed 3 bases at V and 0 bases at J, with 12 bases between. The CDR3 runs to 16 residues. As for this clone: Its antigen is undetermined.

The sequence came from a human donor with classical Hodgkin lymphoma. The rearrangement uses TRBV28 and TRBJ1-5; D ambiguous. This material consisted of peripheral blood mononuclear cells (PBMCs), taken at baseline. The CDR3 here is CASSFGSGYSNQPQHF. The CDR3 DNA sequence: TGTGCCAGCAGTTTTGGCTCAGGCTATAGCAATCAGCCCCAGCATTTT.